This TCR beta chain was identified in a study of T cell responses to AZD1222 COVID-19 vaccine. Overall study results and limits: Spike-wide vaccine-associated CD4 TCRs dominated at 160-218 and 743-854. Donor demographics were predominantly white British with a female majority; clonal diversity may be underestimated. Receipt of two AZD1222 doses was followed by a rise in Spike-specific TCR breadth and depth.

As concerns this clone: The antigen remains unidentified.

Trimming took off 3 bases at V and 5 bases at J, with 12 bases between the two ends. From germline, CDR1 is SGHNT and CDR2 YYREEE (reference sequence). The CDR3 spans 15 residues. The repertoire was sequenced with immunoSEQ multiplex PCR; TCRdb's copy has only in-frame clones and lacks some. The data contain some 170,000 clones, around nine tenths of them singletons. The specimen comprised peripheral blood, sampled on day 0 of AZD1222 vaccination. This rearrangement joins TRBV5-4 to TRBJ1-6, with D possibly matching TRBD1 (5 bases). The origin of this receptor is an adult in good health. The CDR3 loop is CASSSPEGNNSPLHF. CDR3 DNA: TGTGCCAGCAGCTCCCCGGAGGGGAATAATTCACCCCTCCACTTT.